This T cell receptor (beta chain) emerged from a study of shared clonotypes between healthy human individuals. Notes on the study in general: Relative to clonotypes present in all four donors, those not shared had lower generation probabilities. Few donors restricted represented genetic and exposure-history diversity.

CDR3 length: 12 amino acids. Trimming cost V 6 bases and J 4 bases; bases outside gene matches: 2. In germline, CDR1 is GTSNPN, CDR2 SVGIG (reference sequence). Data came from immunoSEQ multiplex PCR; TCRdb stores just in-frame clones and leaves some out. Of 2.5 million or so clones listed, roughly nine tenths were seen once; the top ten hold about 0.13%. As regards this clone: The target antigen is unknown.

The sample was naive CD4+ T cells sorted from blood. Noted subset: CD45RA+ positively selected. V and J are TRBV30 and TRBJ2-2, with 7 nucleotides matching TRBD2. The TCR was taken from a man between 18 and 29 years old in good health. CDR3 nucleotides: TGTGCCTGTGGCGGGAGCACCGGGGAGCTGTTTTTT. Its translation: CACGGSTGELFF.